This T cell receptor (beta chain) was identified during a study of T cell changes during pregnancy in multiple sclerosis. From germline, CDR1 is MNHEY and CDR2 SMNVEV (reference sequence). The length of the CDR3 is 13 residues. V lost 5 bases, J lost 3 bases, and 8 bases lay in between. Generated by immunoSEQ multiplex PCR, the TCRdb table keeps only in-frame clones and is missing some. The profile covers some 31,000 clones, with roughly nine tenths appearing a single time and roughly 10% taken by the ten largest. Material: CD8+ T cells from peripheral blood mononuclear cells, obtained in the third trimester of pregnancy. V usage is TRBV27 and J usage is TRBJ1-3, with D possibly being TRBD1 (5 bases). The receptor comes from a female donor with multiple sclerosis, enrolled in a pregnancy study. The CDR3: CASSKGYGNTIYF. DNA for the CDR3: TGTGCCAGCAGTAAGGGGTATGGAAACACCATATATTTT.